This TCR beta chain appears in the sequencing data of a study of Ad26.COV2.S vaccination and SARS-CoV-2 variants. Only in-frame clones appear in the TCRdb table, and some are missing; sequencing was by immunoSEQ multiplex PCR. The sample comprises about 480,000 clones, about 83% of which are singletons, and roughly 13% rests with the top ten. The treatment: about 20 received Ad26.COV2.S at low or high dose, single or two shots; 5 received placebo; per-sample allocation not given. Material that was analyzed had been drawn on day 63 after the first vaccine or placebo injection. The TCR originated in a person between 18 and 59 years old who received the Ad26.COV2.S COVID-19 vaccine or a placebo. This material consisted of peripheral blood, taken in a trial of Ad26.COV2.S vaccine versus placebo.

Written as DNA, the CDR3 is TGTGCCAGCAGCCAAGAGCTGGGCGCCCTCACCCCGCAGTACTTC. Its translation: CASSQELGALTPQYF. This rearrangement joins TRBV4-2 to TRBJ2-7; D is uncertain. This CDR3 comprises 15 residues. V shed 0 bases and J shed 9 bases, with 18 bases lying between them. Per the germline V gene, CDR1 is LGHNA and CDR2 is YNFKEQ.